Listed below are T cell receptor beta chains from one sample, sequenced in a study of T cells in localized non-small cell lung cancer. Sequencing was performed with immunoSEQ multiplex PCR; in TCRdb, only in-frame clones are kept and a portion is missing. Here the sample spans some 29,000 clones, around 90% being singletons. The source material was peripheral blood, sampled before any cancer treatment. The receptor source for this set is a woman aged 18 to 50 with stage I lung adenocarcinoma. CDR3s include the opening cysteine and the closing phenylalanine or tryptophan. D genes are given only for firm matches. Only some rows state a clone size, as once, few, many or a class for expanded clones.

v_call	j_call	d_call	clone_size	cdr3_length	cdr3_nt	cdr3_aa
TRBV4-1	TRBJ2-4	-	once	15	TGCGCCAGCAGCCAACCGGGACGGACGAAAAACATTCAGTACTTC	CASSQPGRTKNIQYF
TRBV19	TRBJ2-2	TRBD2	-	15	TGTGCCAGTAGTAAGCGGGAGGGCCTAGCCGGGGAGCTGTTTTTT	CASSKREGLAGELFF
TRBV19	TRBJ2-7	TRBD1	-	14	TGTGCCAGTAGTACCGGACAGGGGGTGGAGGAGCAGTACTTC	CASSTGQGVEEQYF
TRBV7-3	TRBJ2-3	-	-	16	TGTGCCAGCAGCTTAATAAGGGTATCTAGCACAGATACGCAGTATTTT	CASSLIRVSSTDTQYF
TRBV6-4	TRBJ2-2	-	once	13	TGTGCCAGCAGTGAGCAGGGTGTCGGGGAGCTGTTTTTT	CASSEQGVGELFF
TRBV30	TRBJ1-1	TRBD1	-	13	TGTGCCTGGAATACAGGGGAGGGGACTGAAGCTTTCTTT	CAWNTGEGTEAFF
TRBV5-5	TRBJ1-5	-	-	14	TGTGCCAGCAGCTTACTTCAGAGCAATCAGCCCCAGCATTTT	CASSLLQSNQPQHF
TRBV7-3	TRBJ2-1	TRBD2	-	17	TGTGCCAGCAGCTTACTGGCTGGGGTAGCGGGGCGGGGCGAGCAGTTCTTC	CASSLLAGVAGRGEQFF
TRBV2	TRBJ2-3	-	-	11	TGTGCCAGTGGGAACACAGATACGCAGTATTTT	CASGNTDTQYF
TRBV7-2	TRBJ1-2	TRBD1	few	16	TGTGCCAGCAGCTCTCAGACAGGGAACACGTACCATGGCTACACCTTC	CASSSQTGNTYHGYTF
TRBV6-5	TRBJ1-5	-	-	16	TGTGCCAGCAGTTACTCGACTGGCCCCCCGGGTCAGCCCCAGCATTTT	CASSYSTGPPGQPQHF
TRBV29-1	TRBJ2-7	TRBD1	-	13	TGCAGCGTAGGGGACAGGGCCACCGACGAGCAGTACTTC	CSVGDRATDEQYF
TRBV5-1	TRBJ1-4	-	once	16	TGCGCCAGCAGCATCCAGCCGGGACTACCAAATGAAAAACTGTTTTTT	CASSIQPGLPNEKLFF
TRBV29-1	TRBJ1-1	-	-	11	TGCAGCGTGTTCTCGGACACTGAAGCTTTCTTT	CSVFSDTEAFF
TRBV11-1	TRBJ1-4	-	-	13	TGTGCCAGCAGCTTAGCGGCCGCGGCGGGACTGTTTTTT	CASSLAAAAGLFF
TRBV5-1	TRBJ1-1	-	-	13	TGCGCCAGCAGCTTCGCAGGGAACACTGAAGCTTTCTTT	CASSFAGNTEAFF
TRBV18	TRBJ1-2	TRBD1	-	14	TGTGCCAGCTCTACGACAGGGGGCCCCTATGGCTACACCTTC	CASSTTGGPYGYTF
TRBV7-9	TRBJ1-2	-	few	12	TGTGCCAGCAGCTCTCAAAGCTGGGGCTACACCTTC	CASSSQSWGYTF
TRBV5-8	TRBJ2-7	-	-	14	TGTGCCAGCAGCTTCCTCATAAGCAATCCCGAGCAGTACTTC	CASSFLISNPEQYF
TRBV5-4	TRBJ2-1	-	-	13	TGTGCCAGCAGCTTAGTAGGAGGGGATGAGCAGTTCTTC	CASSLVGGDEQFF
TRBV19	TRBJ1-4	TRBD1	-	18	TGTGCCAGTAGGGCTAGGGTTCCGGACAGGGACCTTAATGAAAAACTGTTTTTT	CASRARVPDRDLNEKLFF
TRBV30	TRBJ1-3	-	-	15	TGTGCCTGGAGGGTGGGGGTTAACTCTGGAAACACCATATATTTT	CAWRVGVNSGNTIYF
TRBV19	TRBJ2-3	-	-	15	TGTGCCAGTAGAGGGGCAAGGGGGACCACAGATACGCAGTATTTT	CASRGARGTTDTQYF
TRBV7-8	TRBJ2-1	TRBD1	once	14	TGTGCCAGCAGCGGGCGACAGGGAAGCAATGAGCAGTTCTTC	CASSGRQGSNEQFF
TRBV7-8	TRBJ2-7	TRBD2	-	15	TGTGCCAGCAGCTCGAGCCGGGACTACACCTACGAGCAGTACTTC	CASSSSRDYTYEQYF
TRBV4-3	TRBJ2-1	-	once	16	TGCGCCAGCAGCCAAGATCCGGGGAATGCCTACAATGAGCAGTTCTTC	CASSQDPGNAYNEQFF
TRBV7-9	TRBJ2-6	-	-	16	TGTGCCAGCAACAGGGACTCCTTCTCTGGGGCCAACGTCCTGACTTTC	CASNRDSFSGANVLTF
TRBV28	TRBJ2-2	-	-	16	TGTGCCAGCAGTTTAACCCTCCCAGAGAACACCGGGGAGCTGTTTTTT	CASSLTLPENTGELFF
TRBV5-4	TRBJ1-1	TRBD1	-	17	TGTGCCAGCAGCTTTCCAGGACAGGGGGCTGCGAACACTGAAGCTTTCTTT	CASSFPGQGAANTEAFF
TRBV29-1	TRBJ2-2	TRBD1	-	17	TGCAGCGTTATTGGGGCGACAGGGGGTACAAACACCGGGGAGCTGTTTTTT	CSVIGATGGTNTGELFF
TRBV2	TRBJ1-2	-	-	14	TGTGCCAGCGGGATCCAGGGGACCAGCTATGGCTACACCTTC	CASGIQGTSYGYTF
TRBV6-6	TRBJ1-5	TRBD1	-	16	TGTGCCAGCAGTTACCCGGACAGGGGGCTGGGTCAGCCCCAGCATTTT	CASSYPDRGLGQPQHF
TRBV13	TRBJ2-2	-	-	14	TGTGCCAGCAGCTTAGGGATTAGGCCCGGGGAGCTGTTTTTT	CASSLGIRPGELFF